This T cell receptor (beta chain) originates from a study of CD8 T cells in Susac syndrome. Whole-study results and caveats: Acknowledgment was made by the study that its TCR sequencing and HLA analysis involved a relatively small number of individuals.

Notes on this clonotype: Its antigen is unknown.

Roughly 0.45 to 1 ug RNA was reverse transcribed with random hexamers. Amplification of TCR beta CDR3 across 54 Vbeta and 13 Jbeta was performed with immunoSEQ multiplex PCR. Via MiXCR, TCRdb re-called the immunoSEQ multiplex PCR reads, giving one row per CDR3 protein. The sample includes over 150,000 distinct CDR3 sequences, over 90% seen only once; the top ten take 0.099%. CDR1 and CDR2 from the germline V gene are MNHEY and SVGEGT. The CDR3 totals 13 residues. V shed 2 bases and J shed 8 bases, with 12 bases lying between them. The chain joins TRBV6-2 or TRBV6-3 to TRBJ1-2; D is possibly TRBD1 (5 bases). This clonotype was sampled from a human donor with Susac syndrome. Sequencing was done on a sample of CD4+ T cells from PBMCs. Written as DNA, the CDR3 is TGTGCCAGCAGTTACGAGGTGGGACCAGGCTACACCTTC. Its protein product is CASSYEVGPGYTF.